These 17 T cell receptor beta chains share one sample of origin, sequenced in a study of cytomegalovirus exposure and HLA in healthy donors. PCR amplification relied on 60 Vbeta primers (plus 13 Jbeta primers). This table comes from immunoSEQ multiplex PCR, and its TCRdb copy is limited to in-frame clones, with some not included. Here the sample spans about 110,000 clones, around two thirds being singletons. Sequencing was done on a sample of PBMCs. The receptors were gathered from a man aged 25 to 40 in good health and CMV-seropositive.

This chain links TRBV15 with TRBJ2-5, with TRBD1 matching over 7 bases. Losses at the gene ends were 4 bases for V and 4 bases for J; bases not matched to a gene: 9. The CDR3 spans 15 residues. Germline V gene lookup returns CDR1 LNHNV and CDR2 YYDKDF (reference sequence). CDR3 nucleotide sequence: TGTGCCACCAGCAATCCACAGGGGTTCCGAGAGACCCAGTACTTC. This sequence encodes CATSNPQGFRETQYF.

The CDR3 DNA sequence: TGTGCCAGCCAGGACAGGGGGAATTCACCCCTCCACTTT. Translation gives CASQDRGNSPLHF. This sequence joins TRBV6-5 and TRBJ1-6; 10 positions match TRBD1. J was trimmed by 7 bases and V by 8 bases; bases with no gene match: 2. The CDR3 length is 13 residues. CDR1 is MNHEY, CDR2 SVGAGI, per germline.

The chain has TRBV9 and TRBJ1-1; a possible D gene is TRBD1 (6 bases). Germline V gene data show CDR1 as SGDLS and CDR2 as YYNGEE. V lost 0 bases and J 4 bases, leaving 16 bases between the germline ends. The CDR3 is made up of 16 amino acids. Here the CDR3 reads CASSVEGEGVGTEAFF. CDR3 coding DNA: TGTGCCAGCAGCGTAGAGGGGGAAGGGGTGGGCACTGAAGCTTTCTTT.

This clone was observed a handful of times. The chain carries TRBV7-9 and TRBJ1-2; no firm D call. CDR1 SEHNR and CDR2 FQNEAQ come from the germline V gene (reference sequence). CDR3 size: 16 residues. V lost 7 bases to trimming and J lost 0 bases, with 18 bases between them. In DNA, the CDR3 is TGTGCCAGCACGCTAACCGGGGTCAAAGCTAACTATGGCTACACCTTC. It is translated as CASTLTGVKANYGYTF.

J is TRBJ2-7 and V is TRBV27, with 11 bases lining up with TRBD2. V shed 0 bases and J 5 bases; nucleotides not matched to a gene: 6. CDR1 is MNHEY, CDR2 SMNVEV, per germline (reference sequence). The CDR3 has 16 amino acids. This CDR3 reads CASSLSELAGENEQYF. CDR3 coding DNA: TGTGCCAGCAGTTTATCAGAACTAGCGGGGGAGAACGAGCAGTACTTC.

In DNA, the CDR3 is TGCGCCAGCAGCTTTCATGACAGGGCAATACGGGGGCAGTTCTTC. It encodes CASSFHDRAIRGQFF. The chain links TRBV5-1 to TRBJ2-1, with 7 nucleotides matching TRBD1. The trim removed 2 bases at V and 12 bases at J, leaving 14 bases unmatched. This CDR3 has 15 residues. In germline, CDR1 is SGHRS, CDR2 YFSETQ. The full variable domain, completed using reference TRBV5-1 and TRBJ2-1, is KAGVTQTPRYLIKTRGQQVTLSCSPISGHRSVSWYQQTPGQGLQFLFEYFSETQRNKGNFPGRFSGRQFSNSRSEMNVSTLELGDSALYLCASSFHDRAIRGQFFGPGTRLTVL.

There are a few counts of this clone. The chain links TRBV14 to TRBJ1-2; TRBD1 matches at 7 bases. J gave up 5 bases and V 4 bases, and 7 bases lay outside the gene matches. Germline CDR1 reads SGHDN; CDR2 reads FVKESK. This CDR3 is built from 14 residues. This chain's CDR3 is CASSRTGAEYGYTF. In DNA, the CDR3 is TGTGCCAGCAGCCGTACAGGGGCGGAGTATGGCTACACCTTC.

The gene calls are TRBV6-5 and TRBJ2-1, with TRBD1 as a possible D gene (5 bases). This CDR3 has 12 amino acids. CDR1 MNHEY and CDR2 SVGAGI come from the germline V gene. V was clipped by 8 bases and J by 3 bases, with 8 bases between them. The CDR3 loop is CASYDSYNEQFF. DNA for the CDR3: TGTGCCAGCTACGACAGCTACAATGAGCAGTTCTTC.

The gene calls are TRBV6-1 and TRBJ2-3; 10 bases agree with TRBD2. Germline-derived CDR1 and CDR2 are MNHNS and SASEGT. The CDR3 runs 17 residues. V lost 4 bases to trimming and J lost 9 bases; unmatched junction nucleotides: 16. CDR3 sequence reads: CASSVRGAGGPLATQYF. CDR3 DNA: TGTGCCAGCAGTGTCCGAGGAGCGGGGGGGCCGCTTGCCACGCAGTATTTT.

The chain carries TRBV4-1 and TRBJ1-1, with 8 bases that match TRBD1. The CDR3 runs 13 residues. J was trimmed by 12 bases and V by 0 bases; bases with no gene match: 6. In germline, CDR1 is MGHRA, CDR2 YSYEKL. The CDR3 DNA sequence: TGCGCCAGCAGCCAAGATCCGGACAGGGCACCTTTCTTT. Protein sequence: CASSQDPDRAPFF.

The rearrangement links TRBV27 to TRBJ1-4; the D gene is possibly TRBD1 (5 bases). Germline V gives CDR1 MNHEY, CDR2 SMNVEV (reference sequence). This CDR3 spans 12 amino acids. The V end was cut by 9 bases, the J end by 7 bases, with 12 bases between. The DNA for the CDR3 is TGTGCCAGGTTTCCGGGGGGTGAAAAACTGTTTTTT. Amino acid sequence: CARFPGGEKLFF.

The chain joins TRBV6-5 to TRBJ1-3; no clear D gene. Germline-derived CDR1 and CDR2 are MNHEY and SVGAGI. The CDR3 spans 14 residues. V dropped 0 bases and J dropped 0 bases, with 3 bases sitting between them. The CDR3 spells CASSYSNSGNTIYF. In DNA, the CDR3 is TGTGCCAGCAGTTACTCCAACTCTGGAAACACCATATATTTT.

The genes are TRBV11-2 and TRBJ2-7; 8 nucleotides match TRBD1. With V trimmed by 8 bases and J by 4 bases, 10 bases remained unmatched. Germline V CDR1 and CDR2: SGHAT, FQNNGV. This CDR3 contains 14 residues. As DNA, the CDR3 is TGTGCCAGCCGGGCCGGGACAGGCACTTACGAGCAGTACTTC. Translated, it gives CASRAGTGTYEQYF.

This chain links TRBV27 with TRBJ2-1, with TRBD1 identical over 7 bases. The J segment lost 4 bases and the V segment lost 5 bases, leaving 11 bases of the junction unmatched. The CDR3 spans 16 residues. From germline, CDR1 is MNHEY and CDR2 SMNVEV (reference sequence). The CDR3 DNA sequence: TGTGCCAGCAGTAATCGACAGGGACCCATATACAATGAGCAGTTCTTC. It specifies CASSNRQGPIYNEQFF.

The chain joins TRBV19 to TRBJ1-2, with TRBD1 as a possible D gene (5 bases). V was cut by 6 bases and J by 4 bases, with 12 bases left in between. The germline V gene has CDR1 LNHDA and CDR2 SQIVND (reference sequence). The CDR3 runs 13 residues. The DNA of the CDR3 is TGTGCCAGTAGCCCGGACACGATCTATGGCTACACCTTC. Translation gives CASSPDTIYGYTF.

The CDR3 sequence: CASKRDSSTDTQYF. The DNA for the CDR3 is TGTGCCAGCAAAAGGGACAGTAGCACAGATACGCAGTATTTT. The J gene is TRBJ2-3, the V gene TRBV2, with TRBD1 matching 7 bases. V lost 7 bases and J lost 0; bases outside the gene matches: 4. Per germline, CDR1 SNHLY and CDR2 FYNNEI. There are 14 residues in the CDR3.

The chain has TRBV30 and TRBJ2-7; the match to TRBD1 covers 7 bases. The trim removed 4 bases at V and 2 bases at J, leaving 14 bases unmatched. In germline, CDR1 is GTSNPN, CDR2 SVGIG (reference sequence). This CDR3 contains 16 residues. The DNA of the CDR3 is TGTGCCTGGAATTTCTTTTCCGGGACAGCTCCCTACGAGCAGTACTTC. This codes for CAWNFFSGTAPYEQYF.